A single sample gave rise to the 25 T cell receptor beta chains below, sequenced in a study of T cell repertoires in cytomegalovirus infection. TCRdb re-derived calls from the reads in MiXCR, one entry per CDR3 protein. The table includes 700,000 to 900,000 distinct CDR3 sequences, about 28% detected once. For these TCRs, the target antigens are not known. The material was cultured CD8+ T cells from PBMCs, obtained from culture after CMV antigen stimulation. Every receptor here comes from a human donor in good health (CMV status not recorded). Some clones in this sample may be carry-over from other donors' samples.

The CDR3 DNA reads as TGTGCCAGCAGTTTCCGTGAGGGAACCAAGGGGACCCAGTACTTC. Protein sequence: CASSFREGTKGTQYF. V usage is TRBV27 and J usage is TRBJ2-5; a weak D match, TRBD2 (5 bases). Trimming pared 3 bases from V and 7 bases from J, leaving 18 bases between. The germline V gene encodes CDR1 MNHEY and CDR2 SMNVEV (reference sequence). The CDR3 sequence is 15 residues long.

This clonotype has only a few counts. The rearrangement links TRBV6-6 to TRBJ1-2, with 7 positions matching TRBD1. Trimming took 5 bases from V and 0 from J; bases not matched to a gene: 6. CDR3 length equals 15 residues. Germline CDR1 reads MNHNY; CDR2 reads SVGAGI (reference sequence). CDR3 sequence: CASSPWTGSNYGYTF. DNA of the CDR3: TGTGCCAGCAGTCCTTGGACAGGATCTAACTATGGCTACACCTTC.

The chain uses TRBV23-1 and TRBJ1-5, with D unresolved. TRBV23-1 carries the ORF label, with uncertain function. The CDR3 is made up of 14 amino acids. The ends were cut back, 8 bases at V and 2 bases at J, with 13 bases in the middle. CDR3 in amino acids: CASATFGGNQPQHF. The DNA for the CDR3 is TGCGCCAGCGCGACATTTGGGGGCAATCAGCCCCAGCATTTT.

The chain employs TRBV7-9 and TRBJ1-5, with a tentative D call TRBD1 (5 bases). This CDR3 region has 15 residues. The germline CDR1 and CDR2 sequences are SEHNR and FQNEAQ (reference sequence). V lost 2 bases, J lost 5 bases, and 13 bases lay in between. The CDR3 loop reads CASSLYGAGDQPQHF. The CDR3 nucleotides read TGTGCCAGCAGCTTATACGGCGCGGGGGATCAGCCCCAGCATTTT.

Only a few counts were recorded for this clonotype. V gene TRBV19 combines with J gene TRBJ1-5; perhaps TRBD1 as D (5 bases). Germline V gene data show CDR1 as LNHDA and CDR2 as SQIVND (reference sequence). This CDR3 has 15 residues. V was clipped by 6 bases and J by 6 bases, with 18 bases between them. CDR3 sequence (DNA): TGTGCCAGTAGCCCGAGAAAGGGGTTTGGTCAGCCCCAGCATTTT. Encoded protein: CASSPRKGFGQPQHF.

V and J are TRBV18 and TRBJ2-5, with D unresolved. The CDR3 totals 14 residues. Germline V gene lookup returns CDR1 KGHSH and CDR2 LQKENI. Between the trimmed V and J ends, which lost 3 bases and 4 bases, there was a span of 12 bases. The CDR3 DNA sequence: TGTGCCAGCTCACCCTTGCGACGCAGAGAGACCCAGTACTTC. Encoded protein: CASSPLRRRETQYF.

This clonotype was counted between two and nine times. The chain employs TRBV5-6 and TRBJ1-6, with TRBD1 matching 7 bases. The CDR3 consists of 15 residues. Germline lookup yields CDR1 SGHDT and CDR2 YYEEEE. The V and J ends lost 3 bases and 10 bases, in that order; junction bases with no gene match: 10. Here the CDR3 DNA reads TGTGCCAGCAGCTGGGACAGCGATCCGATCTCACCCCTCCACTTT. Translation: CASSWDSDPISPLHF.

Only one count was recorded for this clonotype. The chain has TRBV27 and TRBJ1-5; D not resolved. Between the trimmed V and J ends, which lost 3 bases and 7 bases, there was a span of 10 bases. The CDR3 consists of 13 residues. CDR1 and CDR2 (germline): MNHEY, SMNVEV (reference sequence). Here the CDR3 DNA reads TGTGCCAGCAGTTTTAGTGGCTGGCAGCCCCAGCATTTT. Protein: CASSFSGWQPQHF.

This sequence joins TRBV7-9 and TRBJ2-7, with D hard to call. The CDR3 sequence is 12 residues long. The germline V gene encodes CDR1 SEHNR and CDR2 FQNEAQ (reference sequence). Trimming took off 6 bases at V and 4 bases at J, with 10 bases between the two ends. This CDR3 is CASRADRYEQYF. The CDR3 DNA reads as TGTGCCAGCAGGGCGGACCGATACGAGCAGTACTTC.

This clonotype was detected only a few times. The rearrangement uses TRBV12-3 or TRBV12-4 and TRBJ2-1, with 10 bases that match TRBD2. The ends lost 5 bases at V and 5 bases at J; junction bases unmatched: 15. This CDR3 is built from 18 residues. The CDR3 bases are TGTGCCAGCAGTCAAACATTTTTACTAGCGGGGCATCACAATGAGCAGTTCTTC. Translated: CASSQTFLLAGHHNEQFF.

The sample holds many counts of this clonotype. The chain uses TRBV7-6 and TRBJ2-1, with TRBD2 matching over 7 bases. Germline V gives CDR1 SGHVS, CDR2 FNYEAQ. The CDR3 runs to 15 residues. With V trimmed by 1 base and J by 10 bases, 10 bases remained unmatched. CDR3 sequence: CASSLEASRTREQFF. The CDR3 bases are TGTGCCAGCAGCTTAGAGGCATCCAGGACTAGAGAGCAGTTCTTC.

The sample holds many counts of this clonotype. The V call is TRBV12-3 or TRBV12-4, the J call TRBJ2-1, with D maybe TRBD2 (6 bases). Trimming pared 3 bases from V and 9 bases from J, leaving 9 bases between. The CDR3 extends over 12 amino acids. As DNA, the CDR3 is TGTGCCAGCAGTTTTAGGCGGGGTGAGCAGTTCTTC. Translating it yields CASSFRRGEQFF.

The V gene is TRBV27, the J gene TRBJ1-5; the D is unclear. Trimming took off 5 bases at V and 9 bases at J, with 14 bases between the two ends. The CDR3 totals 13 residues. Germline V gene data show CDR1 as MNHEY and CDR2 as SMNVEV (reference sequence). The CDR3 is CASSPTGSRPQHF. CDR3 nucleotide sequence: TGTGCCAGCAGTCCCACGGGGTCCCGGCCCCAGCATTTT.

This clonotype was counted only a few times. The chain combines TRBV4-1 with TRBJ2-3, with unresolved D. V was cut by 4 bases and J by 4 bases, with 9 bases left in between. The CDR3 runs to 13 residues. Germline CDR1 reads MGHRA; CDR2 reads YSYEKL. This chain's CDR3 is CASSPGPSDTQYF. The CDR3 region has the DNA TGCGCCAGCAGCCCCGGTCCTTCAGATACGCAGTATTTT.

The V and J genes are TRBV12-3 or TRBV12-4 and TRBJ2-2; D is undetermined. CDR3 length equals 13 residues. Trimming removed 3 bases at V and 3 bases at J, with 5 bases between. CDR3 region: CASSFGYTGELFF. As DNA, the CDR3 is TGTGCCAGCAGTTTTGGATACACCGGGGAGCTGTTTTTT.

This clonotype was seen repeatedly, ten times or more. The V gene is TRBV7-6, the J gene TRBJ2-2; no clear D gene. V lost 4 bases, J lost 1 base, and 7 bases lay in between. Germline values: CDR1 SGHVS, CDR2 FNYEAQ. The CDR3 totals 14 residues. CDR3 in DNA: TGTGCCAGCAGCTGGGCAGGGAACACCGGGGAGCTGTTTTTT. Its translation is CASSWAGNTGELFF.

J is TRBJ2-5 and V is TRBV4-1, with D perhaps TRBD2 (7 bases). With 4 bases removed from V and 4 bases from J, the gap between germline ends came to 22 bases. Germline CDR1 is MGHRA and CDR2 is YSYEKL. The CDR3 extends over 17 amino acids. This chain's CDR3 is CASSPGEGGIKTETQYF. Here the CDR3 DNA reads TGCGCCAGCAGCCCAGGAGAGGGGGGGATCAAGACAGAGACCCAGTACTTC.

The CDR3 nucleotides are TGTGCCAGCAGTGAAGTTGATGCCTCCTACGAGCAGTACTTC. Translated: CASSEVDASYEQYF. The J gene is TRBJ2-7, the V gene TRBV6-1; D is ambiguous. The CDR3 extends over 14 amino acids. From germline, CDR1 is MNHNS and CDR2 SASEGT. V lost 1 base, J lost 0 bases, and 7 bases lay in between.

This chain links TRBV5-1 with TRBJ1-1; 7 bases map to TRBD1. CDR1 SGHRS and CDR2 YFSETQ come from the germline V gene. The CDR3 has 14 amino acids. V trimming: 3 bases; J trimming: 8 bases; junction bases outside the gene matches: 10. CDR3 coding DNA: TGCGCCAGCAGCTGGACTACAGGGGTAGCAGAAGCTTTCTTT. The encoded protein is CASSWTTGVAEAFF. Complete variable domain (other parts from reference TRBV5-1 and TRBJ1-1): KAGVTQTPRYLIKTRGQQVTLSCSPISGHRSVSWYQQTPGQGLQFLFEYFSETQRNKGNFPGRFSGRQFSNSRSEMNVSTLELGDSALYLCASSWTTGVAEAFFGQGTRLTVV.

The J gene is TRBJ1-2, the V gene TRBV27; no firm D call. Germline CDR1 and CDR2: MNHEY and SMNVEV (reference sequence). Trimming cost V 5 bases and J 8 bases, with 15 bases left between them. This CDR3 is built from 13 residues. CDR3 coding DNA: TGTGCCAGCAGTCTTCCCTCCGGGTGGGGCTACACCTTC. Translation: CASSLPSGWGYTF.

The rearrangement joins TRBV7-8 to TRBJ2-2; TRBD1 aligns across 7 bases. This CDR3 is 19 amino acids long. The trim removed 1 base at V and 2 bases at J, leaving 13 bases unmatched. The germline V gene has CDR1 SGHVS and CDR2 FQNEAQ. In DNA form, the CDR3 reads TGTGCCAGCAGCTTAGTTACAGGGGCCGTCCGGGGAAACACCGGGGAGCTGTTTTTT. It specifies CASSLVTGAVRGNTGELFF.

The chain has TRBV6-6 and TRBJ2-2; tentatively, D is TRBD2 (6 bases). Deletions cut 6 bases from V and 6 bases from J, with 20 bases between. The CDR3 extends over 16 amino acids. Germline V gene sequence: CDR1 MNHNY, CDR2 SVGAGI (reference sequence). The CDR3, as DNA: TGTGCCAGCAGGGGGGAGGAGGCGTTGTACGCCGGGGAGCTGTTTTTT. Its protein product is CASRGEEALYAGELFF.

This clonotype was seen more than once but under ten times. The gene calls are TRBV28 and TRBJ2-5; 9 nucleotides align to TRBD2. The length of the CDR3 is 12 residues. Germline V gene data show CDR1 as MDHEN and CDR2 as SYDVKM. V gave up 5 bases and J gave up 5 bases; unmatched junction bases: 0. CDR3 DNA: TGTGCCAGCAGTGCGGGGGGGGAGACCCAGTACTTC. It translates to CASSAGGETQYF. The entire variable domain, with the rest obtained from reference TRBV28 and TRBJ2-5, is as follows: DVKVTQSSRYLVKRTGEKVFLECVQDMDHENMFWYRQDPGLGLRLIYFSYDVKMKEKGDIPEGYSVSREKKERFSLILESASTNQTSMYLCASSAGGETQYFGPGTRLLVL.

The CDR3 bases are TGTGCCAGTACCATAAACAGAAATCAGCCCCAGCATTTT. Translating gives CASTINRNQPQHF. This chain joins TRBV19 and TRBJ1-5; no definite D call. CDR1 and CDR2 from the germline V gene are LNHDA and SQIVND (reference sequence). CDR3 length: 13 amino acids. Deletions cut 7 bases from V and 4 bases from J, with 11 bases between.

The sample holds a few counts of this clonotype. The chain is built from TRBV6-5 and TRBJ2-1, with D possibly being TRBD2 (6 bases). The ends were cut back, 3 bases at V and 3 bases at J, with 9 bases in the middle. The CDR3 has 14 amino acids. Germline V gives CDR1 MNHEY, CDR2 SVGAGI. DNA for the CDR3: TGTGCCAGCAGTTATCGGGGGTACTACAATGAGCAGTTCTTC. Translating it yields CASSYRGYYNEQFF.